The following is a TCR beta chain sequence with its context. When the RNA was reverse transcribed, random hexamers were used with an input of roughly 0.45 to 1 ug. Across 54 Vbeta and 13 Jbeta, TCR beta CDR3 was amplified with immunoSEQ multiplex PCR. In TCRdb, the immunoSEQ multiplex PCR reads were re-called with MiXCR into one record per CDR3 protein. Among tens of thousands of distinct CDR3 sequences listed, 96% were seen once. These data originate in a study of CD8 T cells in Susac syndrome. Peripheral blood CD8+ and CD4+ T cells were profiled by TCR beta sequencing. The CDR3 loop spans 14 amino acids. The V gene lost 4 bases and the J gene lost 3 bases, with 12 bases spanning the gap. Germline V gene data show CDR1 as SQVTM and CDR2 as ANQGSEA.

The chain joins TRBV29-1 to TRBJ2-2; no clear D. The sequence was collected from a human donor with multiple sclerosis. The sample comprised CD4+ T cells from PBMCs. In DNA, the CDR3 is TGCAGCGTTGGAAGGAACGTAGACACCGGGGAGCTGTTTTTT. Residues: CSVGRNVDTGELFF.